This T cell receptor (beta chain) was obtained from a study of graft-versus-host responses after intestinal transplantation. General observations from the study: The recipient marrow held GvH clones, and some of them showed up first in ileum or blood. Early post-transplant HvG declines were associated with peak circulating GvH clone levels.

Clones were sequenced by immunoSEQ multiplex PCR, and TCRdb holds only the in-frame ones, with some missing. The sample holds tens of thousands of clones; roughly nine tenths are singletons and the top ten take about 0.45%. Germline CDR1 is MGHRA and CDR2 is YSYEKL. V lost 3 bases to trimming and J lost 0 bases; unmatched junction nucleotides: 4. CDR3 length: 17 amino acids. This clone was detected once. Its antigen remains unidentified. The receptor was isolated from a human donor who received an intestinal transplant. The chain couples TRBV4-1 to TRBJ1-5; TRBD1 matches at 11 bases. The material sequenced was unstimulated CD8+ T cells sorted from spleen or lymph node cells, taken before intestinal transplant. The CDR3 loop is CASSHGTGGVSNQPQHF. The DNA for the CDR3 is TGCGCCAGCAGCCATGGGACAGGGGGGGTTAGCAATCAGCCCCAGCATTTT.